This TCR beta chain was recorded in a study of control samples from healthy donors and cancer patients. Here immunoSEQ multiplex PCR was the method, and the copy in TCRdb shows in-frame clones only, minus some. This sample has over 80,000 clones, with around four fifths found just once. CDR3 length: 14 amino acids. The V end was cut by 3 bases, the J end by 0 bases, with 8 bases between. CDR1 is MNHNS, CDR2 SASEGT, per germline. The sequenced sample consisted of blood. The rearrangement joins TRBV6-1 to TRBJ1-2; D gene uncertain. The clonotype comes from a young man in good health. This chain's CDR3 is CASSEARSNYGYTF. Written as DNA, the CDR3 is TGTGCCAGCAGTGAGGCCAGGTCTAACTATGGCTACACCTTC.